Listed below are T cell receptor beta chains from one sample, sequenced in a study of CD8+ T cells in alopecia areata. Measured with immunoSEQ multiplex PCR; TCRdb has only the in-frame clones, and not every one. Of 150,000 to 200,000 clones listed, under 80% are singletons. Sequences were derived from CD4+ T cells sorted from blood, sampled around week 50, from a patient treated with tofacitinib. The source of these receptors is a human donor with alopecia areata. The CDR3 runs from the conserved cysteine through the conserved F or W. The D gene is left open where the match is weak. Some rows have no size entry. The others give once, few or many, or a class for an expanded clone.

>13|TRBV9|TRBJ2-7|few|NA
CASSVEDGNEQYF
TGTGCCAGCAGCGTAGAGGACGGGAACGAGCAGTACTTC
>13|TRBV30|TRBJ1-2|once|NA
CAWSVLQGNGYTF
TGTGCCTGGAGTGTCTTACAGGGTAATGGCTACACCTTC
>14|TRBV5-4|TRBJ2-7|few|TRBD2
CASSRGDVAYEQYF
TGTGCCAGCAGCCGGGGGGACGTTGCCTACGAGCAGTACTTC
>15|TRBV11-2|TRBJ2-1|NA|NA
CASSPTGFFYNEQFF
TGTGCCAGCAGCCCTACAGGGTTTTTCTACAATGAGCAGTTCTTC
>13|TRBV11-2|TRBJ2-5|NA|NA
CASSLGELETQYF
TGTGCCAGCAGCTTAGGGGAGTTGGAGACCCAGTACTTC
>14|TRBV7-9|TRBJ2-7|NA|NA
CASSLGTPDYEQYF
TGTGCCAGCAGCTTAGGAACTCCGGACTACGAGCAGTACTTC
>14|TRBV30|TRBJ2-6|NA|NA
CAWSSGPGANVLTF
TGTGCCTGGAGCAGTGGGCCTGGGGCCAACGTCCTGACTTTC
>14|TRBV2|TRBJ1-1|NA|NA
CASSAMGVRSEAFF
TGTGCCAGCAGTGCAATGGGGGTACGTTCTGAAGCTTTCTTT
>14|TRBV29-1|TRBJ2-3|NA|TRBD2
CSAVAGGSTDTQYF
TGCAGCGCTGTAGCGGGGGGAAGCACAGATACGCAGTATTTT
>13|TRBV29-1|TRBJ1-4|NA|NA
CSVEEGANEKLFF
TGCAGCGTTGAAGAGGGAGCTAATGAAAAACTGTTTTTT
>12|TRBV2|TRBJ2-1|few|NA
CASSEESHEQFF
TGTGCCAGCAGTGAAGAGAGCCATGAGCAGTTCTTC
>13|TRBV11-2|TRBJ2-7|few|TRBD1
CASSPTGLYEQYF
TGTGCCAGCAGCCCGACAGGGCTCTACGAGCAGTACTTC
>12|TRBV29-1|TRBJ2-5|few|TRBD2
CSFLRGVETQYF
TGCAGCTTTTTGCGGGGGGTAGAGACCCAGTACTTC
>11|TRBV29-1|TRBJ1-2|few|NA
CSVSGSGGYTF
TGCAGCGTTAGTGGAAGTGGTGGCTACACCTTC
>15|TRBV19|TRBJ2-4|few|NA
CASSIRSGSGNIQYF
TGTGCCAGTAGTATTCGGTCGGGGTCAGGAAACATTCAGTACTTC
>13|TRBV29-1|TRBJ2-7|few|NA
CSVQGRGSYEQYF
TGCAGCGTACAGGGAAGGGGCAGTTACGAGCAGTACTTC
>16|TRBV7-2|TRBJ2-5|few|TRBD2
CASSSAVAGGRETQYF
TGTGCCAGCAGCTCCGCCGTGGCGGGGGGGCGTGAGACCCAGTACTTC
>16|TRBV7-2|TRBJ2-5|few|NA
CASSPVDRRGTETQYF
TGTGCCAGCAGCCCCGTGGATCGGCGAGGAACCGAGACCCAGTACTTC
>14|TRBV29-1|TRBJ2-1|NA|NA
CSVEQPTGSHEQFF
TGCAGCGTTGAACAACCTACAGGGAGCCATGAGCAGTTCTTC
>15|TRBV5-1|TRBJ2-6|NA|NA
CASSLARAGANVLTF
TGCGCCAGCAGCTTGGCCAGGGCTGGGGCCAACGTCCTGACTTTC
>14|TRBV29-1|TRBJ2-3|NA|TRBD2
CSVVLAGGTDTQYF
TGCAGCGTTGTCCTAGCGGGGGGCACAGATACGCAGTATTTT
>11|TRBV10-3|TRBJ2-1|NA|NA
CAISEGDEQFF
TGTGCCATCAGTGAGGGTGATGAGCAGTTCTTC
>13|TRBV2|TRBJ1-1|NA|NA
CASSEDLVAEAFF
TGTGCCAGCAGTGAAGATCTGGTTGCTGAAGCTTTCTTT
>13|TRBV2|TRBJ1-5|medium-sized|TRBD1
CASSTGSNQPQHF
TGTGCCAGTTCGACAGGGAGCAATCAGCCCCAGCATTTT
>14|TRBV29-1|TRBJ2-3|NA|TRBD1
CSVAGGRETDTQYF
TGCAGCGTTGCAGGGGGAAGGGAAACAGATACGCAGTATTTT
>14|TRBV7-9|TRBJ2-2|NA|NA
CASSLVVYTGELFF
TGTGCCAGCAGCTTAGTGGTGTACACCGGGGAGCTGTTTTTT
>15|TRBV6-5|TRBJ1-2|NA|TRBD1
CASKETGRSNYGYTF
TGTGCCAGCAAGGAGACAGGGCGCAGTAACTATGGCTACACCTTC
>15|TRBV7-9|TRBJ2-1|NA|NA
CASSSPGLGRNEQFF
TGTGCCAGCAGCTCCCCGGGTCTAGGGAGGAATGAGCAGTTCTTC
>16|TRBV7-7|TRBJ2-2|NA|NA
CASSLDGARSTGELFF
TGTGCCAGCAGCTTAGATGGGGCCAGGAGCACCGGGGAGCTGTTTTTT
>14|TRBV14|TRBJ2-7|NA|NA
CASSQEGGPYEQYF
TGTGCCAGCAGCCAAGAAGGTGGTCCCTACGAGCAGTACTTC
>12|TRBV14|TRBJ2-7|NA|NA
CASRKEGNEQYF
TGTGCCAGCAGGAAGGAGGGCAACGAGCAGTACTTC
>16|TRBV15|TRBJ2-3|NA|TRBD2
CATSRGLGRHGDTQYF
TGTGCCACCAGCAGGGGACTAGGGAGACATGGCGATACGCAGTATTTT
>14|TRBV5-1|TRBJ1-2|NA|NA
CASSSRDGNYGYTF
TGCGCCAGCAGCTCCCGGGACGGGAACTATGGCTACACCTTC
>13|TRBV29-1|TRBJ1-1|NA|NA
CSVVTSSLSEAFF
TGCAGCGTAGTGACCTCGTCCCTTAGTGAAGCTTTCTTT
>12|TRBV25-1|TRBJ2-1|NA|NA
CASSDVENEQFF
TGTGCCAGCAGTGACGTTGAAAATGAGCAGTTCTTC
>12|TRBV29-1|TRBJ2-5|NA|NA
CSVLAGKETQYF
TGCAGCGTTTTGGCAGGGAAAGAGACCCAGTACTTC
>13|TRBV7-9|TRBJ1-1|few|NA
CASSLAQGTEAFF
TGTGCCAGCAGCTTAGCGCAGGGCACTGAAGCTTTCTTT
>13|TRBV7-3|TRBJ1-1|NA|NA
CASSLDGYTEAFF
TGTGCCAGCAGCTTAGACGGTTACACTGAAGCTTTCTTT